This paragraph covers one T cell receptor beta chain sequence. Its antigen remains undetermined. One base away there is no much larger clone; base qualities are not given. These data are taken from a study of cytomegalovirus exposure and HLA in healthy donors listed by TCRdb under 2017. Context from the whole study: In an earlier analysis of around 540 of the donors, less than 350 Gb of sequence data and some 100 million unique TCR beta sequences from 150 million to 200 million T cells were reported. Roughly 320 gigabases of sequencing data and around 85 million unique TCR sequences made up an early release that covered around 640 HLA-typed donors. Among the roughly 400 genotyped donors, around 81% belonged to the genetic ancestry cluster associated with self-reported Caucasian donors. The study was designed to test whether signatures of past pathogen exposure could be identified by cataloging public T cell receptors. The T cell repertoires of 666 subjects were profiled by immunosequencing and related to cytomegalovirus serostatus. Besides the first cohort of approximately 670 subjects, a separate validation cohort made up of over 100 different subjects was used. To predict cytomegalovirus infection status, the study brought together high-throughput TCR immunosequencing, statistical association of individual TCRs with disease status, and machine learning. To study patterns of TCR occurrence, a later analysis re-analyzed previously published TCR beta repertoires from 550 to 800 donors and added high-resolution HLA genotyping. Rather than using new phenotypic data, the later analysis identified candidate immune exposures from TCR beta sequences and from how often those sequences occurred across donors. To decide whether each TCR beta V gene segment behaved as functional or pseudogenic, an earlier analysis of approximately 620 of the donors relied on high-throughput TCR beta sequencing. Alongside the repertoire data, information on donor age, sex, ethnicity and CMV serostatus was compiled. Genome-wide SNP genotypes for about 60% of the roughly 700 donors were used in a later genetic analysis, which treated that subset as a discovery cohort. All discovery cohort repertoires had been generated using a single sequencing platform. Class I and class II HLA loci were covered by the typing at four-digit resolution. Typing coverage differed by locus: A, B, C, DRB1 and DQB1 were typed in roughly 629-630 donors, DQA1 in 500 to 550, DPA1 in some 610, and DPB1 in around 490. A handful of DR-DQ haplotypes were handled as single units for association and clustering because linkage in the cohort was strong. Among under 450 genotyped donors of the cohort, an average of 235,054 unique TCR beta nucleotide sequences were sequenced per donor, about a sixth of them non-productive. Study-wide conclusions, independent of this receptor: In vitro tests confirmed that a few of the cytomegalovirus-associated TCR beta chains recognize cytomegalovirus antigens. The presence/absence analyses assumed that sequencing depth was roughly uniform across donors, and that assumption may not be true. In a later analysis, HLA-associated TCR beta chains showed more clonal expansion and lower generation probabilities than non-associated chains that were equally common. A cluster of highly shared sequence variants was judged likely to represent a technical artifact of the sequencing pipeline. When HLA alleles, especially DR and DQ, strongly co-occurred, attributing TCR associations to individual alleles was difficult. Because counts were too low, seventeen rarely observed V segments, including chromosome 9 orphons, were excluded from the earlier analysis of around 590 of the donors. Because HLA typing was unavailable for some donors at each locus, only the typed subset was used in association tests. In this cohort, only TCR beta chains were sequenced, and detectable features were limited by the absence of alpha or paired-chain data. CMV serostatus was the only immune exposure information available for the cohort. A total of 150 to 200 TCR beta chains were listed by the study as associated with cytomegalovirus. A later analysis reported that several top co-occurrence clusters appeared linked to parvovirus B19, influenza, CMV and Epstein-Barr virus. In a later analysis, the rate of TCR association differed among HLA loci, with DRB1 alleles having the most associated TCRs and HLA-C alleles having the fewest. Correlated functional status among segregating V segments might reflect linkage disequilibrium, but an unknown experimental factor could not be ruled out. Across donors, most TCR sequences were observed very rarely, whereas some public TCRs were present in many individuals. Most CMV-associated TCR beta chains appeared to be HLA-restricted in a later analysis, and the HLA associations seemed to be driven largely by CMV exposure. In a later analysis, around 17,000 TCR beta sequences were associated with specific HLA alleles at a false discovery rate of 0.05. In a later genetic analysis, fewer N-insertions in productive TCRs were reported among donors in an Asian-associated ancestry cluster than the roughly 700-donor mean. In a later genetic analysis, a missense DCLRE1C variant was associated with V-gene and J-gene trimming of TCR beta chains, and the association was replicated in an independent cohort. In both the original and validation cohorts, the classifier was reported to diagnose cytomegalovirus status with high specificity and sensitivity. In an earlier analysis of around 600 of the donors, most TCR beta V segments appeared in productive rearrangements about 87% or about 30% of the time, broadly matching IMGT annotations. According to the authors, the approach could potentially be generalized to other disease states and immunological phenotypes. A further reported finding was that TCR beta sequences accurately predicted the HLA-A and HLA-B alleles for most subjects in the first cohort.

In total, approximately 700 healthy bone marrow donors made up the cohort. All cohort members were sampled while nominally healthy, although unrecorded immune exposures were likely present. The donor was CMV seronegative and belonged to the group of roughly 330 seronegative cohort members. Each donor provided a peripheral blood sample, and peripheral blood mononuclear cells were used for TCR beta sequencing. The Qiagen DNeasy Blood Extraction Kit was used to extract genomic DNA from the blood cell samples. Library preparation used the immunoSEQ multiplex PCR assay. For the multiplex PCR, a mixture combining 60 forward primers for TCR Vbeta segments and 13 reverse primers for TCR Jbeta segments was used. Amplification of the CDR3 region of rearranged TCR beta genes was performed with a multiplex PCR assay on genomic DNA. The amplified TCR beta libraries were sequenced on the Illumina HiSeq System as 87-base-pair reads. The source study handled its data this way. In a later analysis, tens of millions of unique TCR beta chains were counted across the roughly 670 repertoires, and about 9.9 million of these chains were shared by at least two donors. To remove PCR and sequencing errors, raw reads were error-corrected and collapsed into unique sequences using a nearest-neighbor algorithm that merged closely related sequences. Alignment of CDR3 sequences to IMGT reference sequences was used to assign V, D and J gene segments. For a sequence to be retained, at least a six-nucleotide match to both a V gene segment and a J gene segment was required. Rearrangements were called productive when the CDR3 lacked stop codons and stayed in frame with V and J; all others were non-productive. CDR3 was defined according to IMGT convention as the region running from the second conserved V-encoded cysteine to the conserved J-encoded phenylalanine. Sequences without an unambiguous match to a single V gene segment were excluded from the earlier analysis of 450 to 650 of the donors. In an earlier analysis of roughly 500 of the donors, V segments were called functional above 56.7% productive rearrangements and were called segregating when the between-donor standard deviation exceeded 5%. A statistical classification framework was built to diagnose cytomegalovirus status from the catalog of TCR beta chain sequences. V and J gene assignment, in a later analysis, came from comparing TCR nucleotide sequences with IMGT/GENE-DB human TR gene sequences. The TCRdist pipeline was used in a later analysis to assign CDR3 sequences and most-parsimonious VDJ recombination scenarios. In a later analysis, each TCR beta chain was defined by its CDR3 amino acid sequence together with its V-gene family, and reads lacking a unique V-gene family were excluded. To address suspected cross-contamination and a sequencing artifact, a later analysis removed over 500 highly shared, low-generation-probability nucleotide sequences. For each public chain, a later analysis derived a clonal expansion index from normalized ranks of inferred template counts within each repertoire. Generation probabilities in a later analysis came from a VDJ recombination model fitted to out-of-frame rearrangements, and those results were checked against IGoR. In a later analysis, hypergeometric tests were used to score TCR-TCR, TCR-HLA and TCR-CMV co-occurrence, with a repertoire-size bias correction applied to TCR pairs. A later analysis estimated false discovery rates by permuting HLA or CMV assignments 20 times. In a later analysis, co-occurring TCRs were grouped with DBSCAN, and TCRdist sequence similarity was added when clustering was performed within HLA-allele-positive subsets. Repertoires with fewer than 30,000 or more than 120,000 public chains were left out of co-occurrence clustering, as were about five repertoires with anomalous nucleotide sharing. Here the immuneACCESS table is served through TCRdb, limited to in-frame sequences with V and J called. Missing clones are a known gap in these copies; in checked studies unresolved V genes cover under half, and the rest lacks a known reason. V and J calls and clone size are those listed in that table; D and trimming were worked out from the DNA. The sample records about 180,000 clones, 75% to 85% of which are singletons. The ten top clones hold around 1.6% of the sample.

The sequence was obtained from a man younger than 35 in good health and CMV-seronegative. The sequencing sample was made of PBMCs.

The nucleotide sequence reads as follows: TGTGCCTGGGCAGGGGTCGGCGGGGAGCTGTTTTTT. It specifies CAWAGVGGELFF. The chain is assembled from TRBV28 and TRBJ2-2; TRBD1 might be the D gene, on 6 matching bases. The V end loses 11 bases and the J end loses 7 bases, and a stretch of 14 bases separates them. CDR1 and CDR2 are read off the germline V gene as MDHEN and SYDVKM. The CDR3 measures 12 amino acids from cysteine to phenylalanine. Only the CDR3 DNA is retained, 36 bases long and in frame from the first base.